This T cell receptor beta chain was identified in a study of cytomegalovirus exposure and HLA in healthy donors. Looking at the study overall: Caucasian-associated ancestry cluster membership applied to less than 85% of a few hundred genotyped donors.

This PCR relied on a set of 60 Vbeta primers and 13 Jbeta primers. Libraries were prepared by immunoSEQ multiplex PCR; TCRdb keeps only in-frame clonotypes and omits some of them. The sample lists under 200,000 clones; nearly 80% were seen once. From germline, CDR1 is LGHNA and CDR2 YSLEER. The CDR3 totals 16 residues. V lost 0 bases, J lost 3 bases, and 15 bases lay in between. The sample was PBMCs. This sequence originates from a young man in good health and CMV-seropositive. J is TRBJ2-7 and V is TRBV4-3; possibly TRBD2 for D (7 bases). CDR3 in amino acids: CASSQEVPGGSYEQYF. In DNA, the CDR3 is TGCGCCAGCAGCCAAGAAGTTCCGGGGGGCAGCTACGAGCAGTACTTC.